This passage covers 32 T cell receptor beta chains from one sample sequenced in a study of blood T cell repertoires in COVID-19. Profiled with immunoSEQ multiplex PCR; TCRdb holds only in-frame clones, not every one. The sample consists of 200,000 to 250,000 clones, 85% to 90% of them appearing once. The sequenced sample was PBMCs or T cells enriched from blood (not recorded which). Source of these receptors: a woman aged 50 to 65 in a cohort exposed to, infected with or recovered from COVID-19 (not recorded which).

This clone was observed once. The chain uses TRBV6-2 or TRBV6-3 and TRBJ1-1, with 7 bases matching TRBD1. There are 11 residues in the CDR3. V was clipped by 5 bases and J by 6 bases; unmatched bases: 0. Germline CDR1 reads MNHEY; CDR2 reads SVGEGT. The CDR3 loop reads CASSQGAEAFF. The CDR3 bases are TGTGCCAGCAGTCAGGGGGCTGAAGCTTTCTTT.

The chain is built from TRBV10-2 and TRBJ2-4; 8 bases agree with TRBD1. J gave up 4 bases and V 4 bases, and 15 bases lay outside the gene matches. Germline V gene lookup returns CDR1 WSHSY and CDR2 SAAADI. This CDR3 is built from 18 residues. The CDR3 DNA is TGCGCCAGCAGTGTTCTGGCAGGGGGCGCCGGGGGAAAAAACATTCAGTACTTC. This encodes CASSVLAGGAGGKNIQYF.

V is TRBV7-9 and J is TRBJ1-6; D is perhaps TRBD1 (6 bases). CDR1 is SEHNR, CDR2 FQNEAQ, per germline (reference sequence). The CDR3 has 14 residues. Trimming removed 3 bases from V and 10 bases from J, with 13 bases in between. CDR3 coding DNA: TGTGCCAGCAGCTTCACAGGGAAAGGATCACCCCTCCACTTT. Amino acids: CASSFTGKGSPLHF.

The chain employs TRBV7-3 and TRBJ2-7; 7 positions match TRBD1. The germline CDR1 and CDR2 sequences are SGHTA and FQGTGA. The CDR3 loop spans 14 amino acids. Losses at the gene ends were 7 bases for V and 4 bases for J; bases not matched to a gene: 10. The CDR3 loop is CASNPTGACYEQYF. CDR3 sequence (DNA): TGTGCCAGCAACCCTACAGGGGCCTGTTACGAGCAGTACTTC.

The chain is built from TRBV4-3 and TRBJ2-3; possibly TRBD2 for D (5 bases). From germline, CDR1 is LGHNA and CDR2 YSLEER. The length of the CDR3 is 14 residues. V dropped 1 base and J dropped 5 bases, with 10 bases sitting between them. The CDR3 sequence: CASSQGNRGDTQYF. As DNA, the CDR3 is TGCGCCAGCAGCCAAGGGAACCGGGGAGATACGCAGTATTTT.

V and J are TRBV5-4 and TRBJ2-7, with TRBD1 matching over 7 bases. The J segment lost 2 bases and the V segment lost 3 bases, leaving 5 bases of the junction unmatched. There are 14 residues in the CDR3. CDR1 SGHNT and CDR2 YYREEE come from the germline V gene (reference sequence). The CDR3 DNA is TGTGCCAGCAGCTGGGGACAGAAGGCCTACGAGCAGTACTTC. Amino acids: CASSWGQKAYEQYF.

V gene TRBV5-8 combines with J gene TRBJ2-5; 11 bases map to TRBD1. J was trimmed by 3 bases and V by 3 bases; bases with no gene match: 7. This CDR3 contains 16 residues. Germline V gene data show CDR1 as SGHTS and CDR2 as YDEGEE. The CDR3 nucleotides are TGTGCCAGCAGCTCAGGGGACAGGGGGAGGAAAGAGACCCAGTACTTC. It encodes CASSSGDRGRKETQYF. The variable domain in full, completed from reference TRBV5-8 and TRBJ2-5, reads EAGVTQSPTHLIKTRGQQATLRCSPISGHTSVYWYQQALGLGLQFLLWYDEGEERNRGNFPPRFSGRQFPNYSSELNVNALELEDSALYLCASSSGDRGRKETQYFGPGTRLLVL.

This chain uses TRBV5-1 with TRBJ1-2, with TRBD1 matching over 7 bases. Unmatched junction bases numbered 9, after V lost 0 bases and J lost 7 bases. Germline lookup yields CDR1 SGHRS and CDR2 YFSETQ. The CDR3 consists of 15 residues. CDR3 amino acids: CASSLAKAGGAGYTF. In DNA, the CDR3 is TGCGCCAGCAGCTTGGCCAAGGCAGGGGGTGCTGGCTACACCTTC.

V gene TRBV25-1 combines with J gene TRBJ1-1, with 8 bases aligning to TRBD1. CDR1 is MGHDK, CDR2 SYGVNS, per germline. The CDR3 spans 15 residues. The J segment lost 7 bases and the V segment lost 3 bases, leaving 10 bases of the junction unmatched. The CDR3 DNA follows: TGTGCCAGCAGTGAGTTGAGGGCAGGGGGCATTGAAGCTTTCTTT. It is translated as CASSELRAGGIEAFF.

The chain has TRBV6-4 and TRBJ2-2, with 7 bases aligning to TRBD2. Germline CDR1 MRHNA, CDR2 SNTAGT. The CDR3 spans 13 residues. The V gene end was trimmed by 4 bases and the J gene end by 5 bases; junction bases not matched to a gene: 1. CDR3 sequence: CASSALATGELFF. Here the CDR3 DNA reads TGTGCCAGCAGTGCACTAGCGACCGGGGAGCTGTTTTTT.

V and J are TRBV21-1 and TRBJ2-7; TRBD1 was called by the table and not checked on the DNA. TRBV21-1 is annotated as a pseudogene. The CDR3 is 19 residues long. The CDR3 is CASSRSQGYGEPVSYEQYF. For the CDR3, the DNA is TGTGCCAGCTCACGATCACAGGGTTATGGTGAGCCTGTCTCCTACGAGCAGTACTTC.

This chain connects TRBV7-2 to TRBJ1-6, with a weak D call TRBD1 (6 bases). Germline loops: CDR1 SGHTA, CDR2 FQGNSA. The CDR3 consists of 15 residues. Trimming took 5 bases from V and 5 from J, leaving 13 bases between them. The CDR3 loop reads CASSLQGRNNSPLHF. The CDR3 nucleotides read TGTGCCAGCAGCCTACAGGGACGGAATAATTCACCCCTCCACTTT.

V and J are TRBV5-4 and TRBJ2-3; 13 bases are shared with TRBD2. Trimming cost V 3 bases and J 1 base; bases outside gene matches: 2. Germline assignment: CDR1 SGHNT and CDR2 YYREEE (reference sequence). The CDR3 totals 16 residues. The CDR3 spells CASSSGLAGGTDTQYF. CDR3 DNA sequence: TGTGCCAGCAGCTCAGGACTAGCGGGAGGCACAGATACGCAGTATTTT.

This chain joins TRBV10-3 and TRBJ1-1; D gene uncertain. The CDR3 spans 11 residues. Trimming took off 6 bases at V and 11 bases at J, with 13 bases between the two ends. CDR1 and CDR2 (germline): ENHRY, SYGVKD. The CDR3 protein is CAIRNWTRAFF. CDR3 sequence (DNA): TGTGCCATCAGGAATTGGACTAGGGCTTTCTTT.

This clone came up once. The V call is TRBV19, the J call TRBJ2-6; D might be TRBD2 (6 bases). Germline CDR1 reads LNHDA; CDR2 reads SQIVND (reference sequence). V was clipped by 6 bases and J by 0 bases, with 12 bases between them. This CDR3 has 16 residues. CDR3 residues: CASRPGGASGANVLTF. In DNA, the CDR3 is TGTGCCAGTAGGCCCGGGGGAGCCTCTGGGGCCAACGTCCTGACTTTC.

V and J are TRBV9 and TRBJ2-1, with TRBD2 identical over 9 bases. Germline CDR1 reads SGDLS; CDR2 reads YYNGEE. V gave up 3 bases and J gave up 3 bases; unmatched junction bases: 4. This CDR3 spans 15 amino acids. CDR3: CASSGAGGLYNEQFF. In DNA, the CDR3 is TGTGCCAGCAGCGGAGCGGGGGGTCTCTACAATGAGCAGTTCTTC.

This sequence joins TRBV9 and TRBJ2-5; TRBD2 aligns across 9 bases. J gave up 5 bases and V 3 bases, and 5 bases lay outside the gene matches. The CDR3 sequence is 14 residues long. Germline CDR1 SGDLS, CDR2 YYNGEE. Here the CDR3 reads CASSEGLAWETQYF. CDR3 sequence (DNA): TGTGCCAGCAGCGAGGGACTAGCCTGGGAGACCCAGTACTTC. Together with reference TRBV9 and TRBJ2-5, the CDR3 gives the full variable domain: DSGVTQTPKHLITATGQRVTLRCSPRSGDLSVYWYQQSLDQGLQFLIQYYNGEERAKGNILERFSAQQFPDLHSELNLSSLELGDSALYFCASSEGLAWETQYFGPGTRLLVL.

This rearrangement joins TRBV20-1 to TRBJ2-7, with a weak D call TRBD1 (5 bases). V was shortened by 3 bases and J by 5 bases, with 14 bases between the two germline ends. Germline CDR1 reads DFQATT; CDR2 reads SNEGSKA (reference sequence). CDR3 size: 13 residues. For the CDR3, the DNA is TGCAGTGCTAGTCAAGGGGAAGAGAACGAGCAGTACTTC. Translating it yields CSASQGEENEQYF.

The rearrangement joins TRBV6-5 to TRBJ2-5; D uncertain. The CDR3 sequence is 11 residues long. Germline loops: CDR1 MNHEY, CDR2 SVGAGI. V dropped 5 bases and J dropped 8 bases, with 9 bases sitting between them. The CDR3 DNA follows: TGTGCCAGCAGTAACGAGCGAACCCAGTACTTC. It encodes CASSNERTQYF.

This chain joins TRBV5-1 and TRBJ1-1; D is possibly TRBD1 (6 bases). CDR3 length: 14 amino acids. Trimming cost V 4 bases and J 1 base, with 11 bases left between them. CDR1 and CDR2 (germline): SGHRS, YFSETQ. DNA of the CDR3: TGCGCCAGCAGCGGAACACAGGGGAACACTGAAGCTTTCTTT. This gives the protein CASSGTQGNTEAFF.

The chain is built from TRBV27 and TRBJ1-5, with D perhaps TRBD1 (5 bases). The length of the CDR3 is 13 residues. Germline CDR1 and CDR2: MNHEY and SMNVEV (reference sequence). With 5 bases removed from V and 6 bases from J, the gap between germline ends came to 11 bases. The CDR3 DNA reads as TGTGCCAGCAGTCCCTCGACAGTTCAGCCCCAGCATTTT. Translated: CASSPSTVQPQHF.

This chain uses TRBV5-1 with TRBJ2-3, with D tentatively TRBD1 (5 bases). The CDR3 runs to 14 residues. Germline-derived CDR1 and CDR2 are SGHRS and YFSETQ. V was trimmed by 4 bases and J by 7 bases, leaving 16 bases between them. This chain's CDR3 is CASSPQGAYYTQYF. The CDR3 nucleotides are TGCGCCAGCAGCCCCCAAGGGGCCTACTATACGCAGTATTTT.

The chain joins TRBV2 to TRBJ2-7; TRBD1 aligns across 10 bases. V shed 6 bases and J 6 bases; nucleotides not matched to a gene: 8. This CDR3 region has 14 residues. Germline assignment: CDR1 SNHLY and CDR2 FYNNEI. CDR3 DNA sequence: TGTGCCAGCAGGGCCGGGACAGGGGCTCCCGAGCAGTACTTC. This encodes CASRAGTGAPEQYF. The complete variable domain, with remaining parts taken from reference TRBV2 and TRBJ2-7, reads EPEVTQTPSHQVTQMGQEVILRCVPISNHLYFYWYRQILGQKVEFLVSFYNNEISEKSEIFDDQFSVERPDGSNFTLKIRSTKLEDSAMYFCASRAGTGAPEQYFGPGTRLTVT.

The V call is TRBV19, the J call TRBJ1-2; TRBD1 aligns across 7 bases. The V gene's germline CDR1 is LNHDA and CDR2 SQIVND (reference sequence). The CDR3 has 14 amino acids. The ends lost 6 bases at V and 3 bases at J; junction bases unmatched: 7. The CDR3 is CASRRQGSDYGYTF. The CDR3 DNA follows: TGTGCCAGTAGGCGACAGGGATCAGACTATGGCTACACCTTC.

This clone was observed a single time. This chain uses TRBV20-1 with TRBJ1-2; D is undetermined. The CDR3 contains 10 residues. Germline V gene data show CDR1 as DFQATT and CDR2 as SNEGSKA (reference sequence). The ends were cut back, 6 bases at V and 0 bases at J, with 2 bases in the middle. The CDR3 sequence is CSASNYGYTF. The CDR3 region has the DNA TGCAGTGCCTCTAACTATGGCTACACCTTC.

V and J are TRBV7-2 and TRBJ2-1, with D perhaps TRBD2 (7 bases). The CDR3 is 15 residues long. The V and J ends lost 1 base and 4 bases respectively, with 11 bases between them. Per germline, CDR1 SGHTA and CDR2 FQGNSA. CDR3 DNA: TGTGCCAGCAGCTTAGTCGGGGGGCTATACAATGAGCAGTTCTTC. Translation gives CASSLVGGLYNEQFF.

The chain is built from TRBV18 and TRBJ1-2; 8 bases match TRBD1. The CDR3 is 13 amino acids. Looked up from germline, CDR1 is KGHSH and CDR2 is LQKENI. V shed 6 bases and J 8 bases; nucleotides not matched to a gene: 8. CDR3: CASSSETGDGYTF. The CDR3 DNA follows: TGTGCCAGCTCCTCAGAGACAGGGGACGGCTACACCTTC.

The CDR3 DNA reads TGTGCCACCAGTGACTCCGGGACAGGGGGTTTAAGGGAGACCCAGTACTTC. Protein sequence: CATSDSGTGGLRETQYF. J is TRBJ2-5 and V is TRBV24-1; 11 bases agree with TRBD1. CDR1 is KGHDR, CDR2 SFDVKD, per germline. The junction had 11 bases not matched to a gene; V was cut back by 4 bases and J by 5 bases. The CDR3 is made up of 17 amino acids.

The J gene is TRBJ1-5, the V gene TRBV9; TRBD1 agrees at 8 bases. V shed 3 bases and J 4 bases; nucleotides not matched to a gene: 6. Germline values: CDR1 SGDLS, CDR2 YYNGEE. The CDR3 loop spans 15 amino acids. The DNA of the CDR3 is TGTGCCAGCAGCGCAGACGGACAGGGAAATCAGCCCCAGCATTTT. This translates into CASSADGQGNQPQHF.

The chain combines TRBV11-2 with TRBJ2-3, with D uncertain. Deletions cut 5 bases from V and 6 bases from J, with 9 bases between. In germline, CDR1 is SGHAT, CDR2 FQNNGV. This CDR3 spans 12 amino acids. CDR3 residues: CASSADWDTQYF. CDR3 sequence (DNA): TGTGCCAGCAGCGCAGACTGGGATACGCAGTATTTT.

The chain links TRBV10-3 to TRBJ2-7; 9 positions match TRBD1. The CDR3 length is 15 residues. Trimming cost V 8 bases and J 0 bases; bases outside gene matches: 8. Germline assignment: CDR1 ENHRY and CDR2 SYGVKD. DNA for the CDR3: TGTGCCATCGGCACAGACAGGGGGTTCTCCTACGAGCAGTACTTC. Its protein product is CAIGTDRGFSYEQYF.

The chain uses TRBV7-6 and TRBJ1-2; maybe TRBD1 (6 bases). V was cut by 3 bases and J by 7 bases, with 24 bases left in between. The CDR3 consists of 17 residues. From germline, CDR1 is SGHVS and CDR2 FNYEAQ. The CDR3 DNA reads TGTGCCAGCAGCTTGTGGGGGCCGAGACAAGGGTCTAGTGGCTACACCTTC. It specifies CASSLWGPRQGSSGYTF.